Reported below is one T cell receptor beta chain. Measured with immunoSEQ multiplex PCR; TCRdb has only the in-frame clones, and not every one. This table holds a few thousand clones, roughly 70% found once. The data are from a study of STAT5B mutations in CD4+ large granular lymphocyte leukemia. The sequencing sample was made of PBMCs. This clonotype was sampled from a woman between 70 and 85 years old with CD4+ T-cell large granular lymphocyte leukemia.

The CDR3 protein is CASSLEQDRGTQYF. CDR3 nucleotides: TGTGCCAGCAGCTTAGAGCAGGACCGGGGTACGCAGTATTTT. The chain links TRBV7-2 to TRBJ2-3, with D maybe TRBD2 (5 bases). The CDR3 extends over 14 amino acids. In germline, CDR1 is SGHTA, CDR2 FQGNSA. V was shortened by 1 base and J by 8 bases, with 13 bases between the two germline ends. The full variable domain, with the rest looked up from reference TRBV7-2 and TRBJ2-3, is GAGVSQSPSNKVTEKGKDVELRCDPISGHTALYWYRQSLGQGLEFLIYFQGNSAPDKSGLPSDRFSAERTGGSVSTLTIQRTQQEDSAVYLCASSLEQDRGTQYFGPGTRLTVL.